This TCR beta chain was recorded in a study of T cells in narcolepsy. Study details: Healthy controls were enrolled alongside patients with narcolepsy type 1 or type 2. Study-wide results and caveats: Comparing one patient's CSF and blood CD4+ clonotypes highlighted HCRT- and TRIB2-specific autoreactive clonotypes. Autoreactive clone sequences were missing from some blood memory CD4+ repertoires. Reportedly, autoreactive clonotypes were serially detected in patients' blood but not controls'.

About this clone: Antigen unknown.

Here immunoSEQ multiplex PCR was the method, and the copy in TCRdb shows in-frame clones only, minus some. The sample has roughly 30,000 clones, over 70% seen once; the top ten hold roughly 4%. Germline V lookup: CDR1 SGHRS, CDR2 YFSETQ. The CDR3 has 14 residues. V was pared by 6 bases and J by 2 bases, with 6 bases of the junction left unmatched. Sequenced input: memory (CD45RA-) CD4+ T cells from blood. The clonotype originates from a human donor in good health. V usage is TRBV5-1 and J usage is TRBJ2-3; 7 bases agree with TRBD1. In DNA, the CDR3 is TGCGCCAGCACCCCGGGACAGTACACAGATACGCAGTATTTT. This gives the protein CASTPGQYTDTQYF.